This T cell receptor beta chain was profiled in a study of naive and memory T cell subsets. This clonotype showed up just a few times. As yet, its antigen is unknown. Whole-study findings and limits: The RNA method is potentially sensitive to activation and differentiation changes.

The library had UMIs added by 3' ligation of an oligonucleotide to TCR cDNA. Amplification of ligated cDNA took four PCR rounds with SP2 and nested alpha and beta constant primers. Each CDR3 protein is one row after TCRdb ran MiXCR on the 5' RACE reads. The table has 50,000 or so distinct CDR3 sequences, 7.2% seen once; the top ten hold around 9.7%. V was cut by 1 base and J by 0 bases, with 6 bases left in between. CDR3 length: 14 amino acids. The clonotype originates from a male donor in good health. The rearrangement uses TRBV12-3 or TRBV12-4 and TRBJ1-1; no firm D call. CDR3 nucleotide sequence: TGTGCCAGCAGTTTAGTATGGTTGAACACTGAAGCTTTCTTT. As protein: CASSLVWLNTEAFF.